This TCR beta chain derives from a study of human T cells and chemical hapten exposure. Study information: Patches that contained 0.01% DPC were applied to the upper back and read at 6 days.

This clonotype turned up a few times. The time point: patch test 1, 2 weeks after DPC sensitization. The sample's treatment: therapeutic diphenylcyclopropenone sensitization with weekly scalp DPC. Trimming cost V 8 bases and J 5 bases, with 10 bases left between them. The germline CDR1 and CDR2 sequences are MRHNA and SNTAGT. CDR3 length equals 13 residues. In TCRdb, the RACE reads were re-called with MiXCR into one record per CDR3 protein. This sample has 120,000 or so distinct CDR3 sequences, with roughly an eighth found just once. The origin of this receptor is a man between 18 and 29 years old with alopecia areata. Some clones in this sample may be carry-over from other donors' samples. This chain links TRBV6-4 with TRBJ1-6, with a weak D call TRBD1 (6 bases). The sample here was whole blood, taken in connection with sensitization to the hapten diphenylcyclopropenone (DPC). CDR3 region: CASRQVNNSPLHF. CDR3 sequence (DNA): TGTGCCAGCCGACAGGTGAATAATTCACCCCTCCACTTT.